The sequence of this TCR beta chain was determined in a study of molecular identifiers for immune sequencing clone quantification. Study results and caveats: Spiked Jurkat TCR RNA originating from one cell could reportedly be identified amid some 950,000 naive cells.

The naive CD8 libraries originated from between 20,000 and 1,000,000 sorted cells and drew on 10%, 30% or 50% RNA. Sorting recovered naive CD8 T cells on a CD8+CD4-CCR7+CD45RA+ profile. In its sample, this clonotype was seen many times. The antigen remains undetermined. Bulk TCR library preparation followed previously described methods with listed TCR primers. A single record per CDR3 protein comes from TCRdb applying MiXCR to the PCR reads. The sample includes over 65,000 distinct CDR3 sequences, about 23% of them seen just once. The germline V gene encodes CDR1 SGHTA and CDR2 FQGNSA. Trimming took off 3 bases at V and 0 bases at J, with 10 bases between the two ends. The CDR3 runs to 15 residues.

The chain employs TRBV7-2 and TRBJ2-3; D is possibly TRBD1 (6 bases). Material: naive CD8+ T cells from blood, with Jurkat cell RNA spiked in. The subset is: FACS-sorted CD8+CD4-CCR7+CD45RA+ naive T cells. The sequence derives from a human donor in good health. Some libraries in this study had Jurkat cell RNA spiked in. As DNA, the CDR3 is TGTGCCAGCAGCTTTACAGGGTCTAGCACAGATACGCAGTATTTT. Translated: CASSFTGSSTDTQYF.